This TCR beta chain was recovered during a study of cytomegalovirus exposure and HLA in healthy donors. Study-level points and caveats: In most subjects, TCR beta sequences reportedly gave accurate predictions of HLA-A and HLA-B alleles. An analysis that was carried out later associated 16,000 or so TCR beta sequences with HLA alleles at 0.05 false discovery rate.

This clone was counted only a few times. What it binds is not known. Germline-derived CDR1 and CDR2 are SGHVT and SQSDAQ. The V end was cut by 1 base, the J end by 2 bases, with 9 bases between. This CDR3 comprises 14 residues. Both 60 Vbeta primers and 13 Jbeta primers went into the PCR. Some clones are missing from TCRdb's copy, which holds only in-frame ones; the method was immunoSEQ multiplex PCR. Of about 76,000 clones listed, under 85% are singletons. The chain is built from TRBV7-4 and TRBJ2-7; no definite D call. Input material: PBMCs. This sequence originates from a woman in her thirties or forties in good health and CMV-seropositive. The CDR3 DNA sequence: TGTGCCAGCAGCTTAGGCAGGTACGCCTACGAGCAGTACTTC. Its translation is CASSLGRYAYEQYF. Using reference TRBV7-4 and TRBJ2-7 for the parts outside the CDR3, the full variable domain is GAGVSQSPRYKVAKRGRDVALRCDSISGHVTLYWYRQTLGQGSEVLTYSQSDAQRDKSGRPSGRFSAERPERSVSTLKIQRTEQGDSAVYLCASSLGRYAYEQYFGPGTRLTVT.